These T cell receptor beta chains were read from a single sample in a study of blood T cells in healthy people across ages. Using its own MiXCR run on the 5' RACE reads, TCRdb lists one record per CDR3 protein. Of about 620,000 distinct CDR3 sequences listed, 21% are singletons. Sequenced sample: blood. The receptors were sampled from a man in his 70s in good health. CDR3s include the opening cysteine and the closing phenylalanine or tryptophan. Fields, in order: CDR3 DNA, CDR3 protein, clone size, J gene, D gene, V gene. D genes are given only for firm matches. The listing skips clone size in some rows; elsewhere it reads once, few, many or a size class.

CDR3nt: TGTGCCAGCAGTGTCACGGAGCGGAGCAATCAGCCCCAGCATTTT; CDR3aa: CASSVTERSNQPQHF; abundance: -; j_gene: TRBJ1-5; d_gene: -; v_gene: TRBV2
CDR3nt: TGTGCCAGCAGTTTAGGAGGGACGGTCCGATACGAGCAGTACTTC; CDR3aa: CASSLGGTVRYEQYF; abundance: -; j_gene: TRBJ2-7; d_gene: -; v_gene: TRBV28
CDR3nt: TGTGCCAGCAGTTCCCTACAGGGGGCGAGTGAAAAACTGTTTTTT; CDR3aa: CASSSLQGASEKLFF; abundance: many; j_gene: TRBJ1-4; d_gene: TRBD1; v_gene: TRBV28
CDR3nt: TGTGCCAGCAGCCCCGGACAGGTCGCAAGGGGCTACACCTTC; CDR3aa: CASSPGQVARGYTF; abundance: -; j_gene: TRBJ1-2; d_gene: TRBD1; v_gene: TRBV6-2/TRBV6-3
CDR3nt: TGTGCCAGCAGTCCACCGGGCCGTGGTGAAAAACTGTTTTTT; CDR3aa: CASSPPGRGEKLFF; abundance: few; j_gene: TRBJ1-4; d_gene: -; v_gene: TRBV25-1
CDR3nt: TGTGCCAGCCGTACTGGGGGGACTGGGAGCGAGCAGTACTTC; CDR3aa: CASRTGGTGSEQYF; abundance: -; j_gene: TRBJ2-7; d_gene: -; v_gene: TRBV6-2/TRBV6-3
CDR3nt: TGTGCCAGCAGTTTAGTAGGGGGCGGTGAAGCTTTCTTT; CDR3aa: CASSLVGGGEAFF; abundance: -; j_gene: TRBJ1-1; d_gene: TRBD1; v_gene: TRBV27
CDR3nt: TGCAGCGCATCCGGGACAGGCACAGATACGCAGTATTTT; CDR3aa: CSASGTGTDTQYF; abundance: -; j_gene: TRBJ2-3; d_gene: TRBD1; v_gene: TRBV29-1
CDR3nt: TGTGCCAGCACCGGAACAGGGGGATACATTCAGTACTTC; CDR3aa: CASTGTGGYIQYF; abundance: few; j_gene: TRBJ2-4; d_gene: TRBD1; v_gene: TRBV7-2
CDR3nt: TGCAGTGCTAGGGCAGGGACTAGCTCACCCCTCCACTTT; CDR3aa: CSARAGTSSPLHF; abundance: few; j_gene: TRBJ1-6; d_gene: -; v_gene: TRBV20-1
CDR3nt: TGTGCCAGCAGTGTAACTAGCGGAGGCCCGGTAAATGAGCAGTTCTTC; CDR3aa: CASSVTSGGPVNEQFF; abundance: -; j_gene: TRBJ2-1; d_gene: TRBD2; v_gene: TRBV6-4
CDR3nt: TGTGCCAGCTCTCCGGATGCGGGGACCCAGTACTTC; CDR3aa: CASSPDAGTQYF; abundance: -; j_gene: TRBJ2-5; d_gene: -; v_gene: TRBV18
CDR3nt: TGTGCCAGCAGCTTTGGCGGGGGAGTGCAAGAGACCCAGTACTTC; CDR3aa: CASSFGGGVQETQYF; abundance: -; j_gene: TRBJ2-5; d_gene: TRBD2; v_gene: TRBV7-2
CDR3nt: TGTGCCAGCAGTCAAGCGGGAGGGGAGGTTGGTGAGCAGTTCTTC; CDR3aa: CASSQAGGEVGEQFF; abundance: -; j_gene: TRBJ2-1; d_gene: TRBD2; v_gene: TRBV12-3/TRBV12-4
CDR3nt: TGTGCCATCAGTGAGTCGAGTTCCCGGACAGGGAGCTCCTACGAGCAGTACTTC; CDR3aa: CAISESSSRTGSSYEQYF; abundance: few; j_gene: TRBJ2-7; d_gene: TRBD1; v_gene: TRBV10-3
CDR3nt: TGCAGTGCTAGAAGTCTGGGGACAGTTGGCTCCAATGAGCAGTTCTTC; CDR3aa: CSARSLGTVGSNEQFF; abundance: few; j_gene: TRBJ2-1; d_gene: TRBD1; v_gene: TRBV20-1
CDR3nt: TGTGCCAGCATTTTGACTAGCGGCTCCTACAATGAGCAGTTCTTC; CDR3aa: CASILTSGSYNEQFF; abundance: few; j_gene: TRBJ2-1; d_gene: TRBD2; v_gene: TRBV6-1
CDR3nt: TGTGCCAGCAGCCCAGCATCCGACCGGGGCTACGAGCAGTACTTC; CDR3aa: CASSPASDRGYEQYF; abundance: few; j_gene: TRBJ2-7; d_gene: -; v_gene: TRBV7-2
CDR3nt: TGCGCCAGCAGCTTGGCCAGGGCCCCCGGGGAGCTGTTTTTT; CDR3aa: CASSLARAPGELFF; abundance: -; j_gene: TRBJ2-2; d_gene: -; v_gene: TRBV5-1
CDR3nt: TGTGCCAGCGGTAAGGGCTACGAGCAGTACTTC; CDR3aa: CASGKGYEQYF; abundance: -; j_gene: TRBJ2-7; d_gene: -; v_gene: TRBV12-3/TRBV12-4
CDR3nt: TGTGCCAGCAGCGGACAGGGTCTTGTCGGAGAGACCCAGTACTTC; CDR3aa: CASSGQGLVGETQYF; abundance: many; j_gene: TRBJ2-5; d_gene: TRBD1; v_gene: TRBV2
CDR3nt: TGCAGTGCTACCGGACAGCCCATCCTCAATGGCTACACCTTC; CDR3aa: CSATGQPILNGYTF; abundance: few; j_gene: TRBJ1-2; d_gene: -; v_gene: TRBV20-1
CDR3nt: TGCGCCAGCAGCGCACAGGGTGATCAGCCCCAGCATTTT; CDR3aa: CASSAQGDQPQHF; abundance: -; j_gene: TRBJ1-5; d_gene: -; v_gene: TRBV4-3
CDR3nt: TGTGCCAGCAGCCTGAACGATAACTATGGCTACACCTTC; CDR3aa: CASSLNDNYGYTF; abundance: -; j_gene: TRBJ1-2; d_gene: -; v_gene: TRBV3-1
CDR3nt: TGCAGTGCGAGGGGAGAAACTAATGAAAAACTGTTTTTT; CDR3aa: CSARGETNEKLFF; abundance: -; j_gene: TRBJ1-4; d_gene: -; v_gene: TRBV20-1
CDR3nt: TGTGCCTGGAGTGTACATAACAGGGATAACACTGAAGCTTTCTTT; CDR3aa: CAWSVHNRDNTEAFF; abundance: -; j_gene: TRBJ1-1; d_gene: -; v_gene: TRBV30
CDR3nt: TGTGCCAGCAGCATGGGACGCCGCTATGGCTACACCTTC; CDR3aa: CASSMGRRYGYTF; abundance: -; j_gene: TRBJ1-2; d_gene: -; v_gene: TRBV5-6
CDR3nt: TGTGCCAGCAGCTCCCCAGACGATCTCGCCACGCAGTATTTT; CDR3aa: CASSSPDDLATQYF; abundance: -; j_gene: TRBJ2-3; d_gene: -; v_gene: TRBV11-3
CDR3nt: TGTGCCAGCAGCTCCAGAGACAGGGGGCGAATAGCGGGAGGGTTATCCTCCGGGGAGCTGTTTTTT; CDR3aa: CASSSRDRGRIAGGLSSGELFF; abundance: few; j_gene: TRBJ2-2; d_gene: -; v_gene: TRBV28
CDR3nt: TGTGCCACCAGCAGAGATGTGGGGTACAGCGAGCAGTACTTC; CDR3aa: CATSRDVGYSEQYF; abundance: few; j_gene: TRBJ2-7; d_gene: -; v_gene: TRBV15
CDR3nt: TGTGCCAGCAGCTTAGATAGCGGGCGTTACAATGAGCAGTTCTTC; CDR3aa: CASSLDSGRYNEQFF; abundance: many; j_gene: TRBJ2-1; d_gene: TRBD2; v_gene: TRBV7-6
CDR3nt: TGTGCCAGCAGTTTTTGGCTAGCGGGAAGGAATGAGCAGTTCTTC; CDR3aa: CASSFWLAGRNEQFF; abundance: few; j_gene: TRBJ2-1; d_gene: TRBD2; v_gene: TRBV27
CDR3nt: TGTGCCAGCAGCTTAGCCTCCGGGACTAGCGATGAGCAGTTCTTC; CDR3aa: CASSLASGTSDEQFF; abundance: -; j_gene: TRBJ2-1; d_gene: TRBD2; v_gene: TRBV7-9
CDR3nt: TGTGCCAGCAGTTACCCCCTACTAGCGGGAGCCTACAATGAGCAGTTCTTC; CDR3aa: CASSYPLLAGAYNEQFF; abundance: -; j_gene: TRBJ2-1; d_gene: TRBD2; v_gene: TRBV6-2/TRBV6-3
CDR3nt: TGCAGTGCTAATATCGGGGACTATAGCAATCAGCCCCAGCATTTT; CDR3aa: CSANIGDYSNQPQHF; abundance: few; j_gene: TRBJ1-5; d_gene: -; v_gene: TRBV20-1
CDR3nt: TGTGCCATCAAGCGGGAGTTCCACGAGCAGTACTTC; CDR3aa: CAIKREFHEQYF; abundance: few; j_gene: TRBJ2-7; d_gene: TRBD2; v_gene: TRBV10-3